The rows below give T cell receptor beta chains drawn from one sample of a study of beta chain features in type 1 diabetes. The assay was immunoSEQ multiplex PCR, and TCRdb's table has in-frame clones only and misses some. The sample has about 370,000 clones, 8% to 10% seen once. The sequenced sample consisted of central memory CD4+ T cells from blood. These receptors were obtained from a man aged 25 to 40 with type 1 diabetes. Each CDR3 is given with its conserved first and last residue. D genes are given only for firm matches. The size field is filled for only some rows; it gives once, few, many or a size class.

clone_size j_call v_call d_call cdr3_nt cdr3_aa
few TRBJ2-3 TRBV4-1 TRBD1 TGCGCCAGCAGGGGACAGAGCACAGATACGCAGTATTTT CASRGQSTDTQYF
many TRBJ2-1 TRBV21-1 . TGTGCCAGCAGCAGCCGGGACAGGGGGGTCGCCTACAATGAGCAGTTCTTC CASSSRDRGVAYNEQFF
few TRBJ2-1 TRBV9 TRBD2 TGTGCCAGCAGCGTAGCCCCGGTGACTAGCGGGGCCTACAATGAGCAGTTCTTC CASSVAPVTSGAYNEQFF
few TRBJ2-5 TRBV19 TRBD2 TGTGCCAGTAGTATTAGCGGGAGGTCTGGAGAGACCCAGTACTTC CASSISGRSGETQYF
many TRBJ2-1 TRBV28 . TGTGCCAGCAGTTTAGGGGGCGTTGGCAATGAGCAGTTCTTC CASSLGGVGNEQFF
many TRBJ2-1 TRBV5-6 TRBD1 TGTGCCAGCAGCTTGACAGGGGGCGTCGACAATGAGCAGTTCTTC CASSLTGGVDNEQFF
many TRBJ2-1 TRBV11-1 TRBD2 TGTGCCAGCAGCTTACTTGGGACTAGCGGGAGATGGTCGCAGTTCTTC CASSLLGTSGRWSQFF
. TRBJ2-7 TRBV5-4 . TGTGCCATCCAAGCAGCTGCGGGCACAGATCCCTACGAGCAGTACTTC CAIQAAAGTDPYEQYF
few TRBJ2-2 TRBV7-8 TRBD2 TGTGCCAGCAGCTCCGGGACTAGCGGCTCAGTAAAAGGAACCGGGGAGCTGTTTTTT CASSSGTSGSVKGTGELFF
. TRBJ1-2 TRBV4-3 . TGCGCCAGCAGCCAAGGTTCGGCAGGTCGCTATCTTGGCTACACCTTC CASSQGSAGRYLGYTF
. TRBJ2-5 TRBV5-4 . TGTGCCAGCAGCTTGGCCGTTTTAGAGACCCAGTACTTC CASSLAVLETQYF
. TRBJ2-3 TRBV7-6 . TGTGCCAGCAGCTCAGGGTCCCTCGGCTTGTATTTT CASSSGSLGLYF
. TRBJ2-1 TRBV11-2 . TGTGCCAGCCCCGAAATGCACAATGAGCAGTTCTTC CASPEMHNEQFF
few TRBJ2-2 TRBV5-1 . TGCGCCAGCAGGGCGGCAGGGGGGCGCACCGGGGAGCTGTTTTTT CASRAAGGRTGELFF
many TRBJ2-6 TRBV28 . TGTGCCAGCAGTTCCGCTGGGGCCAACGTCCTGACTTTC CASSSAGANVLTF
few TRBJ2-7 TRBV5-1 TRBD1 TGCGCCAGCAGTCGAGAGTTAGGGGGCGCCGGGTACGAGCAGTACTTC CASSRELGGAGYEQYF
few TRBJ1-5 TRBV7-9 . TGTGCCAGCAGCTTAGTTGGCAGGCCCCAGCATTTT CASSLVGRPQHF
. TRBJ1-2 TRBV4-3 . TGCGCCAGCAGCCAAGAATTTGTCTCCTCCTATGGCTACACCTTC CASSQEFVSSYGYTF
many TRBJ1-2 TRBV28 . TGTGCCAGCAGCCCGGGGCCAGGGGCCGGACTCGATGGCTACACCTTC CASSPGPGAGLDGYTF
. TRBJ2-5 TRBV5-1 . TGCGCCAGCAGCATTAGCGTAGCAAAAGAGACCCAGTACTTC CASSISVAKETQYF
. TRBJ2-3 TRBV6-5 TRBD1 TGTGCCAGCAGTTACTCCGTGACAGGGTGGAGAGATACGCAGTATTTT CASSYSVTGWRDTQYF
. TRBJ2-7 TRBV7-6 . TGTGCCAGCAGCTTAGTAGCAGGGGCGGCCTACGAGCAGTACTTC CASSLVAGAAYEQYF
few TRBJ1-5 TRBV28 . TGTGCCAGCAGGGAGGGGAATCAGCCCCAGCATTTT CASREGNQPQHF
few TRBJ2-5 TRBV28 . TGTGCCAGCAGCGAGCCCCAGGGTCACGAGACCCAGTACTTC CASSEPQGHETQYF
many TRBJ2-7 TRBV7-9 . TGTGCCAGCAGCTTAAGTACGGGAAGAGATTATGAGCAGTACTTC CASSLSTGRDYEQYF
few TRBJ1-2 TRBV2 . TGTGCCAGCATAGGTTGTCTAATAACCGGGAACTACACCTTC CASIGCLITGNYTF
. TRBJ1-1 TRBV28 . TGTGCCAGCAGTCCTCCGCCTGGGGACAACCCTGAAGCTTTCTTT CASSPPPGDNPEAFF
few TRBJ2-7 TRBV5-1 . TGCGCCAGCAGCTTCTCTCTGGCGGCGGGACGGGGCTCCTACGAGCAGTACTTC CASSFSLAAGRGSYEQYF
few TRBJ2-6 TRBV4-1 . TGCGCCAGCAGACGACAGGGACTCATCTCTGGGGCCAACGTCCTGACTTTC CASRRQGLISGANVLTF
. TRBJ2-1 TRBV21-1 . TGTGCCAGCGGACTAGCGGGAAGGTCCAATGAGCAGTTCTTC CASGLAGRSNEQFF
. TRBJ1-5 TRBV29-1 . TGCAGCGTCGGAGATGTGGGACAGCCCCAGCATTTT CSVGDVGQPQHF
few TRBJ1-1 TRBV29-1 . TGCAGCATCTCGGCCGGATTTCCCACTGAAGCTTTCTTT CSISAGFPTEAFF
many TRBJ2-5 TRBV10-3 . TGTGCCATCGGGGCAGGGCGGGAGACCCAGTACTTC CAIGAGRETQYF
. TRBJ2-1 TRBV5-1 . TGCGCCAGCAGGGACGGGGGAAGCTCCTACAATGAGCAGTTCTTC CASRDGGSSYNEQFF
. TRBJ1-3 TRBV7-2 . TGTGCCAGCAGCCTCATTTCCGGAATCTCTGGAAACACCATATATTTT CASSLISGISGNTIYF
. TRBJ2-5 TRBV7-2 TRBD2 TGTGCCAGCAGCTTGGCTAGCGGGAGGACCCTAAGAAGAGGCGAGACCCAGTACTTC CASSLASGRTLRRGETQYF
few TRBJ2-5 TRBV28 . TGTGCCAGCATGTATGGACTGCAAGAGACCCAGTACTTC CASMYGLQETQYF
. TRBJ1-5 TRBV7-9 TRBD1 TGTGCCAGCAGCTTAACAGGGGTCGGTCAGCCCCAGCATTTT CASSLTGVGQPQHF
many TRBJ2-3 TRBV7-8 TRBD2 TGTGCCACCCCTAGCGGAGATACGCAGTATTTT CATPSGDTQYF
few TRBJ1-1 TRBV6-6 TRBD1 TGTGCCAGTTACGGGACAGGGAACACTGAAGCTTTCTTT CASYGTGNTEAFF
. TRBJ1-1 TRBV10-3 TRBD1 TGTGCCATCCGTGGGACAGGACGCACTGAAGCTTTCTTT CAIRGTGRTEAFF
few TRBJ2-1 TRBV28 . TGTGCCAGCAGTTACATGGGTAGCGGCTACAATGAGCAGTTCTTC CASSYMGSGYNEQFF
. TRBJ2-1 TRBV5-4 . TGTGCCAGCAGCACCGGTGGGGCAGGGAGCTCCTACAATGAGCAGTTCTTC CASSTGGAGSSYNEQFF
few TRBJ2-7 TRBV6-5 . TGTGCCAGCAGCAGGATCGGGACCCCCGGGGACGAGCAGTACTTC CASSRIGTPGDEQYF
. TRBJ2-1 TRBV12-5 . TGTGCTAGTGGTTTGGGACAGGGACTTGAGCAGTTCTTC CASGLGQGLEQFF
few TRBJ1-5 TRBV7-7 TRBD1 TGTGCTAGCAGCTTCGACAGGGATCAGCCCCAGCATTTT CASSFDRDQPQHF
few TRBJ1-2 TRBV7-9 TRBD1 TGTGCCAGCAGCCCCGGAGGGGACAGGGGCCTTGGCTACACCTTC CASSPGGDRGLGYTF
few TRBJ1-4 TRBV15 . TGTGCCACCAGCCGGGGGGCGATAGTTCAAGAAAAACTGTTTTTT CATSRGAIVQEKLFF
. TRBJ2-2 TRBV28 . TGTGCCAGCTGCTTTGTTGGACAGAGCACCGGGGAGCTGTTTTTT CASCFVGQSTGELFF
. TRBJ2-7 TRBV7-3 . TGTGCCAGCAGCTTAGTAGCAGGGTCTATACCCTACGAGCAGTACTTC CASSLVAGSIPYEQYF
. TRBJ1-2 TRBV19 . TGTGCCAGTAGGGCCTTCAGAGTCAGGACCGGGAACTATGGCTACACCTTC CASRAFRVRTGNYGYTF
. TRBJ2-5 TRBV5-4 TRBD2 TGTGCCAGCAGCTTTACTAGCGGTGGGGGGGAGACCCAGTACTTC CASSFTSGGGETQYF
. TRBJ2-3 TRBV4-2 . TGTGCCAGCAGTCTAGGAGACGAGGAAGATACGCAGTATTTT CASSLGDEEDTQYF
. TRBJ2-1 TRBV5-1 . TGCGCCAGCAGCTTGGGAACAGGGACGACGAATGGCGGTGAGCAGTTCTTC CASSLGTGTTNGGEQFF
few TRBJ1-1 TRBV2 TRBD1 TGTGCCAGCAGTTTTGACAGGGCGGTGACTGAAGCTTTCTTT CASSFDRAVTEAFF
few TRBJ2-1 TRBV11-2 TRBD2 TGTGCCAGCAGCCGGAGCGGGACCTCCTACAATGAGCAGTTCTTC CASSRSGTSYNEQFF
. TRBJ2-2 TRBV9 . TGTGCCAGCAGCGTAGGTACCGAGAACACCGGGGAGCTGTTTTTT CASSVGTENTGELFF
few TRBJ1-5 TRBV18 . TGTGCCAGCTCACATACAGGGACCTTATCTTCTCAGCCCCAGCATTTT CASSHTGTLSSQPQHF
. TRBJ2-3 TRBV7-3 TRBD2 TGTGCCAGCAGCCCACCATTAAGACTAGCGTCGGATACGCAGTATTTT CASSPPLRLASDTQYF
. TRBJ2-1 TRBV29-1 TRBD2 TGCAGCGTTCGATCGACTAGCGGGGCCCTCTTAGGTGAGCAGTTCTTC CSVRSTSGALLGEQFF